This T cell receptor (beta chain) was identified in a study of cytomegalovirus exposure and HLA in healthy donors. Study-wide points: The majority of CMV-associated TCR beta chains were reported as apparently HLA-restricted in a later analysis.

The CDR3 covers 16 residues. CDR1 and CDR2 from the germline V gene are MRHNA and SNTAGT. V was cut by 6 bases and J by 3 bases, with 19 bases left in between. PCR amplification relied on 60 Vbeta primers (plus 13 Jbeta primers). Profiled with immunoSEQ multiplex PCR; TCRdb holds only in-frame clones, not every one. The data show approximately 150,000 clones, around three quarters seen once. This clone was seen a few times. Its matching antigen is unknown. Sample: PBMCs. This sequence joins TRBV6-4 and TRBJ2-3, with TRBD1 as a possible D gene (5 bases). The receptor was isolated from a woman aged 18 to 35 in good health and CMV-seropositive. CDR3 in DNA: TGTGCCAGCAGCAGCACTGGGGCCAAAGGGACAGATACGCAGTATTTT. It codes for CASSSTGAKGTDTQYF.